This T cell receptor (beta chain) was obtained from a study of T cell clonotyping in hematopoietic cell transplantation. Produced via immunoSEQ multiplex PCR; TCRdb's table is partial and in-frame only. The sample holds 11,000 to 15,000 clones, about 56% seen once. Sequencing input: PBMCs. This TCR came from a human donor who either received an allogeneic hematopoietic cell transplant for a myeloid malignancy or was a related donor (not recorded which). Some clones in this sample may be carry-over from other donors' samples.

The CDR3 region is CASTGRPDQPQHF. The CDR3 DNA follows: TGTGCCAGCACCGGGAGACCCGATCAGCCCCAGCATTTT. V and J are TRBV27 and TRBJ1-5; D gene uncertain. From germline, CDR1 is MNHEY and CDR2 SMNVEV (reference sequence). The CDR3 sequence is 13 residues long. The V gene lost 7 bases and the J gene lost 5 bases, with 12 bases spanning the gap.